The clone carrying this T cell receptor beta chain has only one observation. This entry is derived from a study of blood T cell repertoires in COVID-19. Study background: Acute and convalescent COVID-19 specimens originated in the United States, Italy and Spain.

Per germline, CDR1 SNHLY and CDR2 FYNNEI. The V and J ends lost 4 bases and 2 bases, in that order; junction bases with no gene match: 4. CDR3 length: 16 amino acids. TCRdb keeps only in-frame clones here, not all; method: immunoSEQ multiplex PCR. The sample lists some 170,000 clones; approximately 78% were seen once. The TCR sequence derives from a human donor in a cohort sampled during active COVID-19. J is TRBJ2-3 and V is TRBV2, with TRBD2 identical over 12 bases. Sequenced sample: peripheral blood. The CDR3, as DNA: TGTGCCAGCAGTGGGGCTAGCGGGAGGGCCACAGATACGCAGTATTTT. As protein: CASSGASGRATDTQYF.